The TCR beta chain described here comes from a study of identifying expanded T cells in peripheral blood. Some clones are missing from TCRdb's copy, which holds only in-frame ones; the method was immunoSEQ multiplex PCR. In the table there are 100,000 or so clones, about 91% of which are singletons. Collection occurred without any documented infections or immune events in donors. The study, taken as a whole, reports: Roughly 2-week clone count variance significantly increased as total template count grew.

In the case of this clone: The antigen remains undetermined.

Trimming cost V 1 base and J 5 bases, with 19 bases left between them. This CDR3 has 17 amino acids. Per germline, CDR1 SGHVS and CDR2 FQNEAQ. Sequences were obtained from blood. The receptor comes from a person aged 18-69 years in good health. The chain carries TRBV7-8 and TRBJ2-3; the D gene is possibly TRBD2 (6 bases). The CDR3 here is CASSLGSPPRGGDTQYF. The DNA of the CDR3 is TGTGCCAGCAGCTTAGGATCCCCTCCGCGGGGAGGAGATACGCAGTATTTT.